The rows below give T cell receptor beta chains drawn from one sample of a study of cytomegalovirus exposure and HLA in healthy donors. Some clones are missing from TCRdb's copy, which holds only in-frame ones; the method was immunoSEQ multiplex PCR. The sample contains some 150,000 clones, under 85% of which appear only once. Sequenced: PBMCs. The receptors stem from a man aged 18 to 35 in good health and CMV-seronegative. CDR3s include the opening cysteine and the closing phenylalanine or tryptophan. Fields, in order: clone size, V gene, J gene, CDR3 protein. Expanded clones are given a class, and other clones once, few, many or no size at all.

NA	TRBV30	TRBJ1-1	CAWIPRTPKNEAFF
NA	TRBV5-1	TRBJ2-3	CASSLGGTGGADTQYF
NA	TRBV11-1	TRBJ1-1	CASSPILDRAPEAFF
NA	TRBV7-9	TRBJ2-1	CASSFFRDSRYNEQFF
once	TRBV6-1	TRBJ1-2	CASSLTGGKYGYTF
NA	TRBV5-1	TRBJ1-1	CASSLTSVNTEAFF
NA	TRBV7-9	TRBJ1-5	CASSLEAGAGPQHF
few	TRBV30	TRBJ2-7	CAWTGTGYEQYF
NA	TRBV7-9	TRBJ2-7	CASSFLPGNYEQYF
NA	TRBV6-5	TRBJ2-1	CASSSGTSGDNEQFF
NA	TRBV11-2	TRBJ2-5	CASSLGGRQETQYF
NA	TRBV19	TRBJ1-1	CASIPAAGWGNTEAFF
NA	TRBV9	TRBJ1-1	CASSATGQGNTEAFF
NA	TRBV28	TRBJ2-5	CASRDPSGQGSQYF
few	TRBV30	TRBJ2-7	CAWSSGLHPGGEQYF
NA	TRBV29-1	TRBJ1-3	CSARGTGTGNTIYF
NA	TRBV2	TRBJ1-5	CASSEFLGGDRFNQPQHF
NA	TRBV18	TRBJ2-3	CASEGGFTDTQYF
NA	TRBV5-1	TRBJ2-3	CASSFIVGLDSDTQYF
once	TRBV2	TRBJ1-6	CASSELGQGTAPLHF
few	TRBV30	TRBJ1-6	CAWRGQGNSPLHF
once	TRBV5-1	TRBJ1-6	CASSSRRQGGINNSPLHF
few	TRBV19	TRBJ1-5	CASSIDVHNNQPQHF
NA	TRBV23-1	TRBJ1-2	CARRTGDYGYTF
NA	TRBV19	TRBJ2-1	CASSRSGYSSYNEQFF
once	TRBV28	TRBJ2-3	CASIPQTSTDTQYF
once	TRBV6-1	TRBJ1-4	CASSRDRNNEKLFF
NA	TRBV5-1	TRBJ2-1	CASSSRLADEQFF
NA	TRBV5-1	TRBJ2-2	CASSLRQGSNTGELFF
NA	TRBV30	TRBJ1-5	CAWSVHEAGVQPQHF
few	TRBV28	TRBJ1-2	CASSYRGVGLGGYTF
NA	TRBV5-1	TRBJ1-4	CASSSPGQGDEKLFF
NA	TRBV10-2	TRBJ2-7	CASSRTGVPSYEQYF
NA	TRBV7-2	TRBJ2-5	CASSLRHQETQYF
NA	TRBV2	TRBJ1-2	CASRIDRTDYGYTF
NA	TRBV15	TRBJ1-5	CATSRDPTGGNGQPQHF
NA	TRBV18	TRBJ2-3	CASSPGTGLNTQYF
NA	TRBV11-2	TRBJ1-2	CASSLPNAGGYTF
NA	TRBV18	TRBJ2-3	CASRQTLAGRQDTQYF
NA	TRBV4-3	TRBJ1-1	CASSPWHGENTEAFF
NA	TRBV7-9	TRBJ1-1	CASSLDTNTEAFF
NA	TRBV7-9	TRBJ1-1	CASSLGRGRNTEAFF
NA	TRBV6-4	TRBJ1-3	CASSQRGGNTIYF
NA	TRBV4-1	TRBJ2-3	CASSPGLDRGTDTQYF
NA	TRBV2	TRBJ2-7	CASRDTGGRNYEQYF
once	TRBV5-4	TRBJ1-5	CASSADNNQPQHF
once	TRBV7-6	TRBJ1-3	CASSLTPVRSGNTIYF
few	TRBV9	TRBJ1-2	CASSLQPGGDGYGYTF
NA	TRBV7-8	TRBJ2-3	CASSLSGYGPDTQYF
NA	TRBV28	TRBJ2-3	CASSPMWVAGSTDTQYF
NA	TRBV5-8	TRBJ2-3	CASAGLGSTDTQYF
NA	TRBV7-3	TRBJ1-1	CASSSQEGTEAFF
NA	TRBV5-4	TRBJ2-3	CASSLGVTQYF
few	TRBV6-6	TRBJ2-1	CASSPTGPSSYNEQFF
NA	TRBV5-1	TRBJ2-1	CASSYRQSNEQFF
NA	TRBV19	TRBJ2-5	CASSISGVPGTQYF
NA	TRBV11-2	TRBJ1-5	CASSLTGVGSNQPQHF
NA	TRBV5-4	TRBJ1-2	CASSLGVGGGLYGYTF
NA	TRBV6-1	TRBJ2-1	CASRKRGDSYNEQFF
few	TRBV11-2	TRBJ2-2	CASSSRRPTGTNTGELFF